This TCR beta chain was sequenced during a study of T-cell memory formation after mild COVID-19. Study-level findings and limits: Whereas later expanders leaned CD4+, clones contracting day 15 to 85 showed a balanced CD4/CD8 makeup.

TCRdb fed the 5' RACE reads into MiXCR, producing one record per CDR3 protein. Of about 140,000 distinct CDR3 sequences detected, approximately 14% appear once; the ten largest clones hold roughly 13%. About this clonotype itself: The target antigen is unknown.

Material: PBMCs or a T cell subset sorted from them (not recorded which). The clonotype comes from an adult woman who had mild COVID-19 (a few samples of this study predate the infection). Cell type and time point are not known.

CDR3 region: CASSFGIDEQFF. The CDR3, as DNA: TGTGCCAGCAGCTTCGGGATAGATGAGCAGTTCTTC. The chain couples TRBV7-9 to TRBJ2-1; D might be TRBD2 (5 bases). CDR3 length: 12 residues. The germline V and J ends were trimmed by 3 bases and 8 bases, with 8 bases remaining between them. Germline V lookup: CDR1 SEHNR, CDR2 FQNEAQ (reference sequence).